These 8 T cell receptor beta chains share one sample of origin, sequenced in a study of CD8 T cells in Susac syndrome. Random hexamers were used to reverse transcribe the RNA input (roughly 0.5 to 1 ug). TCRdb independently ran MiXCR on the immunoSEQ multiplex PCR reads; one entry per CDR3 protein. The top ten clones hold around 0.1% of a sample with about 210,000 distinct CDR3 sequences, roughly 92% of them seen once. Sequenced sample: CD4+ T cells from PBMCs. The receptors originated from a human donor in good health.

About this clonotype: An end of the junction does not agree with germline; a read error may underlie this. The CDR3, as DNA: TGTGCCAGGAGTGGACTAGCGGTTATCACCGGGGAGCTGTTTTTT. The encoded protein is CARSGLAVITGELFF. This sequence joins TRBV2 and TRBJ2-2; 10 bases map to TRBD2. CDR1 SNHLY and CDR2 FYNNEI come from the germline V gene. The CDR3 runs to 15 residues. Full variable domain (missing parts from reference TRBV2 and TRBJ2-2): EPEVTQTPSHQVTQMGQEVILRCVPISNHLYFYWYRQILGQKVEFLVSFYNNEISEKSEIFDDQFSVERPDGSNFTLKIRSTKLEDSAMYFCARSGLAVITGELFFGEGSRLTVL.

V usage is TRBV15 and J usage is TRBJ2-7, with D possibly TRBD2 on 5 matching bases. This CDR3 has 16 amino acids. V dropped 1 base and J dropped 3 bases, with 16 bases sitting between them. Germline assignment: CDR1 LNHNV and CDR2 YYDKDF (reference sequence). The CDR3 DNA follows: TGTGCCACCAGCAGAGGTTCGACGGGGTCTATCTACGAGCAGTACTTC. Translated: CATSRGSTGSIYEQYF.

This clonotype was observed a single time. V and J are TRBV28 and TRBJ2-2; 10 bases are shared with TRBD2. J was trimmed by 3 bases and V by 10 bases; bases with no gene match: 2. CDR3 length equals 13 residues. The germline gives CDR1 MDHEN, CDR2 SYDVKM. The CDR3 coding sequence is TGTGCCATTGGACTAGCGGACACCGGGGAGCTGTTTTTT. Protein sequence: CAIGLADTGELFF.

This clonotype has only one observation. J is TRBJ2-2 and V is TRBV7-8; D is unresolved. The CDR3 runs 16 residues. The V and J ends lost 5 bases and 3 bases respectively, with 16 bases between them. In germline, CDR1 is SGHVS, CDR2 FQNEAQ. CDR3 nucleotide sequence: TGTGCCAGCAGCCTCCTTCTACAACTGGACACCGGGGAGCTGTTTTTT. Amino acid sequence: CASSLLLQLDTGELFF.

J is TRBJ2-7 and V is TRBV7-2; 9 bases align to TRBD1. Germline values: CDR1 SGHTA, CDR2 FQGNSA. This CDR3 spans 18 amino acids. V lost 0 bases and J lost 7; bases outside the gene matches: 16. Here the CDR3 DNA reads TGTGCCAGCAGCTTAGCGTTACAGGGGGCAGGTCTAGCGAGGGAGCAGTACTTC. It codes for CASSLALQGAGLAREQYF.

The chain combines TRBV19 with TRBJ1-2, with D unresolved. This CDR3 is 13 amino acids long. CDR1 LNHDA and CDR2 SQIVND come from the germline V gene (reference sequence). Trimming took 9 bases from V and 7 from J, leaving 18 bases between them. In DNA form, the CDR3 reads TGTGCCAGGAGGGTTTGGGGTCATTGTGGCTACACCTTC. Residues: CARRVWGHCGYTF.

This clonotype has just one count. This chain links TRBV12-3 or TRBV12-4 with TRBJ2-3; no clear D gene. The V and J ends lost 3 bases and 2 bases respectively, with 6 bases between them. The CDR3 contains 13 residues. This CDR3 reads CASSFQPTDTQYF. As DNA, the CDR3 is TGTGCCAGCAGTTTCCAGCCCACAGATACGCAGTATTTT.

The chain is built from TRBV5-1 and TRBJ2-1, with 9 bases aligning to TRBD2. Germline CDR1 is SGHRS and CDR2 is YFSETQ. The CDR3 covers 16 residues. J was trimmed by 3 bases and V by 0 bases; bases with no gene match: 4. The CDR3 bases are TGCGCCAGCAGCTTGGGACTAGCGGTAGACTACAATGAGCAGTTCTTC. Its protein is CASSLGLAVDYNEQFF.